The next 17 T cell receptor beta chains were all read from a single sample in a study of blood T cell repertoires in COVID-19. Clones were read by immunoSEQ multiplex PCR, and TCRdb kept only the in-frame ones, dropping some. The sample carries more than 300,000 clones, about 87% recorded once. Sequenced: peripheral blood. The source of these receptors is a woman in her 30s with COVID-19, enrolled during active disease.

The chain links TRBV5-5 to TRBJ2-5, with D possibly being TRBD2 (6 bases). Germline V gene sequence: CDR1 SGHKS, CDR2 YYEKEE (reference sequence). The CDR3 has 13 amino acids. Between the trimmed V and J ends, which lost 4 bases and 5 bases, there was a span of 12 bases. Written as DNA, the CDR3 is TGTGCCAGCAGCCCGGGGAGGTTGGAGACCCAGTACTTC. Its protein product is CASSPGRLETQYF.

The genes are TRBV19 and TRBJ2-5; 8 bases are shared with TRBD1. The CDR3 extends over 14 amino acids. Trimming removed 4 bases from V and 5 bases from J; junction bases left unmatched: 6. The germline V gene encodes CDR1 LNHDA and CDR2 SQIVND (reference sequence). The CDR3 bases are TGTGCCAGTAGTAAAGGACAGGGTTTGGAGACCCAGTACTTC. Translated, it gives CASSKGQGLETQYF.

V gene TRBV28 combines with J gene TRBJ2-1, with TRBD2 matching 13 bases. CDR1 is MDHEN, CDR2 SYDVKM, per germline. Trimming cost V 6 bases and J 10 bases; bases outside gene matches: 6. The CDR3 totals 14 residues. This CDR3 reads CASSGLAGVHEQFF. DNA for the CDR3: TGTGCCAGCAGCGGACTAGCGGGAGTTCACGAGCAGTTCTTC.

The V gene is TRBV24-1, the J gene TRBJ2-1; TRBD2 aligns across 12 bases. V gave up 1 base and J gave up 2 bases; unmatched junction bases: 2. In germline, CDR1 is KGHDR, CDR2 SFDVKD. This CDR3 is 17 amino acids long. The CDR3 is CATSDFRTSGTYNEQFF. DNA of the CDR3: TGTGCCACCAGTGATTTCCGGACTAGCGGGACCTACAATGAGCAGTTCTTC.

This chain links TRBV19 with TRBJ2-3; D might be TRBD2 (5 bases). Trimming took 9 bases from V and 4 from J, leaving 17 bases between them. Germline V gene data show CDR1 as LNHDA and CDR2 as SQIVND (reference sequence). This CDR3 has 14 residues. The CDR3 DNA is TGTGCCAGCGCGCCCCAGAGGGCCGCAGATACGCAGTATTTT. Translated, it gives CASAPQRAADTQYF. The full variable domain, completed using reference TRBV19 and TRBJ2-3, is DGGITQSPKYLFRKEGQNVTLSCEQNLNHDAMYWYRQDPGQGLRLIYYSQIVNDFQKGDIAEGYSVSREKKESFPLTVTSAQKNPTAFYLCASAPQRAADTQYFGPGTRLTVL.

A note on this clone: Other DNA sequences of this sample code for an identical CDR3. The chain combines TRBV2 with TRBJ1-2, with 7 nucleotides matching TRBD1. V gave up 1 base and J gave up 7 bases; unmatched junction bases: 3. The CDR3 runs to 13 residues. Germline assignment: CDR1 SNHLY and CDR2 FYNNEI. The CDR3 DNA reads as TGTGCCAGCAGTGAAGGACAGGGTCGTGGCTACACCTTC. It encodes CASSEGQGRGYTF. The variable domain in full, completed from reference TRBV2 and TRBJ1-2, reads EPEVTQTPSHQVTQMGQEVILRCVPISNHLYFYWYRQILGQKVEFLVSFYNNEISEKSEIFDDQFSVERPDGSNFTLKIRSTKLEDSAMYFCASSEGQGRGYTFGSGTRLTVV.

The V call is TRBV27, the J call TRBJ2-5; TRBD1 agrees at 8 bases. The CDR3 has 15 amino acids. Looked up from germline, CDR1 is MNHEY and CDR2 is SMNVEV (reference sequence). Trimming at V came to 5 bases and at J to 3 bases, leaving 8 bases not matched to a gene. The CDR3 loop reads CASSRDRLGEETQYF. CDR3 DNA sequence: TGTGCCAGCAGTAGGGACAGGTTGGGAGAAGAGACCCAGTACTTC.

The V gene is TRBV3-1 (or the pseudogene TRBV3-2), the J gene TRBJ1-5, with TRBD1 identical over 10 bases. The CDR3 covers 12 residues. V was clipped by 1 base and J by 15 bases; unmatched bases: 3. Germline CDR1 is LGHDT and CDR2 is YNNKEL (reference sequence). The CDR3 DNA sequence: TGTGCCAGCAGCCAAGGGACAGGGGGGAGGCATTTT. It yields the protein CASSQGTGGRHF.

The rearrangement uses TRBV4-1 and TRBJ2-7; 7 nucleotides agree with TRBD1. This CDR3 has 14 amino acids. The ends lost 4 bases at V and 4 bases at J; junction bases unmatched: 7. Germline assignment: CDR1 MGHRA and CDR2 YSYEKL. The CDR3: CASSRDRRSYEQYF. CDR3 coding DNA: TGCGCCAGCAGCCGGGACAGACGATCTTACGAGCAGTACTTC.

The chain has TRBV7-2 and TRBJ2-1; the match to TRBD2 covers 14 bases. J gave up 8 bases and V 5 bases, and 11 bases lay outside the gene matches. This CDR3 has 17 amino acids. Germline values: CDR1 SGHTA, CDR2 FQGNSA. The CDR3 spells CASSPRLAGGPKHEQFF. Here the CDR3 DNA reads TGTGCCAGCAGCCCCAGACTAGCGGGAGGGCCTAAGCATGAGCAGTTCTTC.

The sample holds a few counts of this clone. The chain is built from TRBV19 and TRBJ1-2, with D possibly being TRBD1 (5 bases). The germline CDR1 and CDR2 sequences are LNHDA and SQIVND (reference sequence). Trimming left V 3 bases short and J 4 bases short, with 18 bases between. The CDR3 length is 16 residues. The CDR3, as DNA: TGTGCCAGTAGTATCGTTGGGGCTATTGATGGCTATGGCTACACCTTC. Translating it yields CASSIVGAIDGYGYTF.

The V and J genes are TRBV29-1 and TRBJ1-1; D is uncertain. The CDR3 is 13 residues long. From germline, CDR1 is SQVTM and CDR2 ANQGSEA. V was pared by 4 bases and J by 6 bases, with 15 bases between. CDR3 sequence: CSVGLRVTSEAFF. CDR3 sequence (DNA): TGCAGCGTTGGACTGAGGGTTACCTCTGAAGCTTTCTTT.

This clone is a singleton in its sample. The J gene is TRBJ1-2, the V gene TRBV9, with 9 bases lining up with TRBD1. CDR3 size: 14 residues. Germline loops: CDR1 SGDLS, CDR2 YYNGEE. V shed 4 bases, J shed 4 bases, and the junction held 5 bases outside the gene matches. CDR3 protein: CASSPGQGSYGYTF. CDR3 nucleotides: TGTGCCAGCAGCCCCGGACAGGGGAGCTATGGCTACACCTTC.

V and J are TRBV20-1 and TRBJ2-1, with 7 positions matching TRBD2. The CDR3 runs to 10 residues. The V segment lost 6 bases and the J segment 14 bases; nucleotides outside the gene matches: 7. Germline lookup yields CDR1 DFQATT and CDR2 SNEGSKA (reference sequence). The chain's CDR3 is CSAGREIKFF. CDR3 sequence (DNA): TGCAGTGCGGGGCGGGAGATTAAGTTCTTC.

The V call is TRBV29-1, the J call TRBJ2-7, with 9 positions matching TRBD1. The germline V gene has CDR1 SQVTM and CDR2 ANQGSEA. The CDR3 length is 13 residues. Unmatched junction bases numbered 8, after V lost 7 bases and J lost 4 bases. CDR3 in DNA: TGCAGCGCCGAGACAGGGGGAGATTACGAGCAGTACTTC. This translates into CSAETGGDYEQYF.

This rearrangement joins TRBV5-4 to TRBJ1-6; a possible D gene is TRBD1 (6 bases). Germline V gives CDR1 SGHNT, CDR2 YYREEE (reference sequence). V was cut by 4 bases and J by 8 bases, with 13 bases left in between. The CDR3 is 14 amino acids. In DNA form, the CDR3 reads TGTGCCAGCAGCCCTACAGGGTGGGATTCACCCCTCCACTTT. It translates to CASSPTGWDSPLHF.

Concerning this clone itself: One end of the junction is discordant with germline, which a read error may explain. The chain links TRBV30 to TRBJ2-4; 9 positions match TRBD1. The germline V gene encodes CDR1 GTSNPN and CDR2 SVGIG (reference sequence). CDR3 length equals 13 residues. In DNA, the CDR3 is TGTGCCTGGACTAGTATAGGGACAGGGATACAAAACTTC. This translates into CAWTSIGTGIQNF.